This TCR beta chain was identified in a study of T cells in Graves' hyperthyroidism and ophthalmopathy. In the study overall: Peripheral blood was drawn at first diagnosis, prior to all treatment. General observations from the study: Most thyroid clonotypes that were expanded above 0.001 also turned up in blood.

This clonotype was seen many times. No antigen is known for it. RNA transcripts provided the source from which TCR beta CDR3 regions were amplified. When the TCR CDR3 underwent first-round RT-PCR, the HTBI primer set was used. MiXCR, run by TCRdb on the multiplex PCR reads, gives a single entry per CDR3 protein. The sample holds about 340,000 distinct CDR3 sequences, 18% seen once. Trimming removed 6 bases at V and 3 bases at J, with 12 bases between. CDR3 length: 13 amino acids. In germline, CDR1 is MDHEN, CDR2 SYDVKM. The sequenced sample was blood. This receptor was obtained from a woman aged 50 to 60 with Graves' hyperthyroidism. This rearrangement joins TRBV28 to TRBJ2-7; unclear D gene. CDR3 region: CASRRAAFYEQYF. The CDR3, as DNA: TGTGCCAGCAGACGCGCCGCCTTCTACGAGCAGTACTTC. Drawing the rest from reference TRBV28 and TRBJ2-7, the complete variable domain is DVKVTQSSRYLVKRTGEKVFLECVQDMDHENMFWYRQDPGLGLRLIYFSYDVKMKEKGDIPEGYSVSREKKERFSLILESASTNQTSMYLCASRRAAFYEQYFGPGTRLTVT.